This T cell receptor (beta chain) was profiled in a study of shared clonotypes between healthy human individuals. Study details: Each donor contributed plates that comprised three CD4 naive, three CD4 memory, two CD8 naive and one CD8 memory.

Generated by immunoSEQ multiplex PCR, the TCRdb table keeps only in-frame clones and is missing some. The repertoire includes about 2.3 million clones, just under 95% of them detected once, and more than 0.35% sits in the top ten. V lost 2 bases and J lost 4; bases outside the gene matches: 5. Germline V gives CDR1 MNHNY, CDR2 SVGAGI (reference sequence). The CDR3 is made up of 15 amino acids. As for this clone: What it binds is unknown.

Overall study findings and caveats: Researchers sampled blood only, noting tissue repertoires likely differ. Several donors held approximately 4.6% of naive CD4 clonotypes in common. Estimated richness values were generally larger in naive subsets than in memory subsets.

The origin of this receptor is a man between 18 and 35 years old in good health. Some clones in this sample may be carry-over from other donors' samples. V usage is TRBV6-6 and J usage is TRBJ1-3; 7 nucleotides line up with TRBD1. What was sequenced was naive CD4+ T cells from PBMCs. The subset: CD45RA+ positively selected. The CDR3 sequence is CASSYATGMGNTIYF. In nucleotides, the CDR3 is TGTGCCAGCAGTTACGCGACAGGGATGGGAAACACCATATATTTT.